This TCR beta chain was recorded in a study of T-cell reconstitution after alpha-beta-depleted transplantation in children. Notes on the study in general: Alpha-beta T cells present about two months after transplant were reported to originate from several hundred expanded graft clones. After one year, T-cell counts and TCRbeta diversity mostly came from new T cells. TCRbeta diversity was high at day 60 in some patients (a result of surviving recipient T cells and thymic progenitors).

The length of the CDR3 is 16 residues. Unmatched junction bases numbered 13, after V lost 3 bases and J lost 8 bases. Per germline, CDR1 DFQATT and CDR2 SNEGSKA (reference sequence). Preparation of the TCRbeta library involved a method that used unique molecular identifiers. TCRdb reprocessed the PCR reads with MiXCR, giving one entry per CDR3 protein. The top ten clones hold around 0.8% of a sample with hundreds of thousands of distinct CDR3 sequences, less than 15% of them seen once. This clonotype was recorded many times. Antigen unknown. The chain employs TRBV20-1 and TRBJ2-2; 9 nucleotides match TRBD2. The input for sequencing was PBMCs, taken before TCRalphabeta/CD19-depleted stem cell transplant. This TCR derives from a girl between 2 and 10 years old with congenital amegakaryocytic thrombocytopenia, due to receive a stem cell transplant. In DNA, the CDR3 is TGCAGTGCTAGCGATCTAGCGGGGCCCAAGGGGGGGGAGCTGTTTTTT. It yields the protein CSASDLAGPKGGELFF.